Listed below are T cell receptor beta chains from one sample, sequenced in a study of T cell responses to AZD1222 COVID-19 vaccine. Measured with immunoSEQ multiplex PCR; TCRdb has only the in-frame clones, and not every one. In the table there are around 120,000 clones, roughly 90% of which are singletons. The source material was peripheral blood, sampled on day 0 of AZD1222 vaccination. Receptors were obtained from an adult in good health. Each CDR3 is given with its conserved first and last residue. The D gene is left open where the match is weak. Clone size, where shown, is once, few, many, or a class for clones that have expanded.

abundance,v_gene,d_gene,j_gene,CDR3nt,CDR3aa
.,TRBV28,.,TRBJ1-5,TGTGCCAGCAGTAGGCCAGTCAATCAGCCCCAGCATTTT,CASSRPVNQPQHF
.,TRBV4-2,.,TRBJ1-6,TGTGCCAGCAGCCAAGCAGCGGCGAATTCACCCCTCCACTTT,CASSQAAANSPLHF
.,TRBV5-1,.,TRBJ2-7,TGCGCCAGCAGTGGGCAGGGAGCCCCCTACGAGCAGTACTTC,CASSGQGAPYEQYF
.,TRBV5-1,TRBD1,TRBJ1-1,TGCGCCAGCGCACAGGGGGCTGAAGCTTTCTTT,CASAQGAEAFF
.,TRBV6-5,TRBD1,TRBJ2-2,TGTGCCAGCAGTAGGACAGGGTTTAACACCGGGGAGCTGTTTTTT,CASSRTGFNTGELFF
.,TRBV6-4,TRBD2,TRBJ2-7,TGTGCCAGCAGTGAACTAGCGGGGGCACTCTACGAGCAGTACTTC,CASSELAGALYEQYF
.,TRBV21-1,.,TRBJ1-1,TGTGCCAGCAGCAAAAAGGCGAACACTGAAGCTTTCTTT,CASSKKANTEAFF
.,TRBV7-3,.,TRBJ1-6,TGTGCCAGCAGCCAGGGAGGGGGAAATTCACCCCTCCACTTT,CASSQGGGNSPLHF
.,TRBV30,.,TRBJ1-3,TGTGCCTGGAGTCCCCCTGGAAACACCATATATTTT,CAWSPPGNTIYF
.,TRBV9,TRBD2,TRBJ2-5,TGTGCCAGCAGTGAAGCGGGAGGGTGGTATGCAGAGACCCAGTACTTC,CASSEAGGWYAETQYF
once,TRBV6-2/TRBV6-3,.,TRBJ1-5,TGTGCCAGCACCCCGTGGTGGGAGGGAGTCGGCAATCAGCCCCAGCATTTT,CASTPWWEGVGNQPQHF
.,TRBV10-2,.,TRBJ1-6,TGCGCCAGCAGGGCTACGCTTAATTCACCCCTCCACTTT,CASRATLNSPLHF
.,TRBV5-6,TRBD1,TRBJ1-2,TGTGCCAGCAGCTTGGTGACAGGGAACTATGGCTACACCTTC,CASSLVTGNYGYTF
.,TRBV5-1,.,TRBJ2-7,TGCGCCAGCAGCCTCAGGGTGGGGAGCGAGCAGTACTTC,CASSLRVGSEQYF
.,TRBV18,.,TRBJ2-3,TGTGCCAGCTCACCACGCACCGATACGCAGTATTTT,CASSPRTDTQYF
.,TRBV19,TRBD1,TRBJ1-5,TGTGCCAGTAGTATAGAGACAGGGAAGGATCAGCCCCAGCATTTT,CASSIETGKDQPQHF
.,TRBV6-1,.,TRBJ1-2,TGTGCCAGCAGTGAAGAGGGGGGCAGTGGCTACACCTTC,CASSEEGGSGYTF
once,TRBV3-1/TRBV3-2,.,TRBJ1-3,TGTGCCAGCAGCCAAGCCGACAGGTACTCTGGAAACACCATATATTTT,CASSQADRYSGNTIYF
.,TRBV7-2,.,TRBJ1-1,TGTGCCAGCAGCCCCGCGGTCGGGGGGCGAACTGAAGCTTTCTTT,CASSPAVGGRTEAFF
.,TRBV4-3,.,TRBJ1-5,TGCGCCAGCAGCCAAAACGGACAGCACAATCAGCCCCAGCATTTT,CASSQNGQHNQPQHF
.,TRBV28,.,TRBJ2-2,TGTGCCAGCAGTTTTTCGGGTCCCGGGGAGCTGTTTTTT,CASSFSGPGELFF
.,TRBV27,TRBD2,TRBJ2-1,TGTGCCAGCAGTCCCCTAGCGGGAGGCAATGAGCAGTTCTTC,CASSPLAGGNEQFF
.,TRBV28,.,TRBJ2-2,TGTGCCAGCAGTCTTACAGGGTCCGGGGAGCTGTTTTTT,CASSLTGSGELFF
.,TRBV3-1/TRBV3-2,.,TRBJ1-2,TGTGCCAGCAGCCAAGTTGTTGAAGGGAATTATGGCTACACCTTC,CASSQVVEGNYGYTF
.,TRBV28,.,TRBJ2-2,TGTGCCAGCAGCCTCGAACTCAACACCGGGGAGCTGTTTTTT,CASSLELNTGELFF
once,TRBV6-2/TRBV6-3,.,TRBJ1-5,TGTGCCAGCAGCCCGAGTTATCAGCCCCAGCATTTT,CASSPSYQPQHF
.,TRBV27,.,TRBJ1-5,TGTGCCAGCAGCCCTACAGGGCGAATGCTTCAGCCCCAGCATTTT,CASSPTGRMLQPQHF
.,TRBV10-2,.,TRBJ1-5,TGCGCCAGCAGTGACCTGGGCAATCAGCCCCAGCATTTT,CASSDLGNQPQHF
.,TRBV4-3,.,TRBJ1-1,TGCGCCAGCAGCCAAGATCCCGGAAGGGACACTGAAGCTTTCTTT,CASSQDPGRDTEAFF
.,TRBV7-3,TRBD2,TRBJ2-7,TGTGCCAGCAGCCCCACTAGCGGCGAGCAGTACTTC,CASSPTSGEQYF
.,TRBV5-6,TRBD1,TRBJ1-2,TGTGCCAGCAGCTTGGGTCCGGGACAGGGTTCGGGCGGCTACACCTTC,CASSLGPGQGSGGYTF
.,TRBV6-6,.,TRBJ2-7,TGTGCCAGCAGTTACTCGGGGAGATCCTACGAGCAGTACTTC,CASSYSGRSYEQYF
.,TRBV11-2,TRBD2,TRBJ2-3,TGTGCCAGCAGCTTAACAGGCGGGAGCGGGGTAGATACGCAGTATTTT,CASSLTGGSGVDTQYF
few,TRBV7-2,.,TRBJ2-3,TGTGCCAGCAGCCCGATGGGCGGGATTATCACAGATACGCAGTATTTT,CASSPMGGIITDTQYF
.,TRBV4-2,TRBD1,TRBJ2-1,TGTGCCAGCAGCCAGGTCGGACAGGGGACCTACAATGAGCAGTTCTTC,CASSQVGQGTYNEQFF
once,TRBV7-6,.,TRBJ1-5,TGTGCCAGCAGCTTAGGCGACAGGAATCAGCCCCAGCATTTT,CASSLGDRNQPQHF
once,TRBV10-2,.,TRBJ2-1,TGCGCCAGCAGTGAAAGTTACAATGAGCAGTTCTTC,CASSESYNEQFF
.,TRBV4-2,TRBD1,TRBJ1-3,TGTGCCAGCAGCCACGGGACAGGGGGATCTGGAAACACCATATATTTT,CASSHGTGGSGNTIYF
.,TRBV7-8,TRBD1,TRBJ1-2,TGTGCCAGCAGCTTAGGGGGACAGAACTATGGCTACACCTTC,CASSLGGQNYGYTF
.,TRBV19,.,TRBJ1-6,TGTGCCAGTAATTGGCAGGGACGCTCACCCCTCCACTTT,CASNWQGRSPLHF
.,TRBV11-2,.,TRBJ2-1,TGTGCCAGCAGCTTAGATTACAGCGTCGATGAGCAGTTCTTC,CASSLDYSVDEQFF
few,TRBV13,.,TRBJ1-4,TGTGCCAGCAGCTTAAGGGGCAGGGGTGAAAAACTGTTTTTT,CASSLRGRGEKLFF
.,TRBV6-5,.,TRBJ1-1,TGTGCCAGCACCGGTAACGGTGAAGCTTTCTTT,CASTGNGEAFF
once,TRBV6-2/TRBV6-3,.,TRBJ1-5,TGTGCCAGCAGCCTCGATAGCAATCAGCCCCAGCATTTT,CASSLDSNQPQHF
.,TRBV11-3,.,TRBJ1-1,TGTGCCAGCAGCAAGGGGAACACTGAAGCTTTCTTT,CASSKGNTEAFF
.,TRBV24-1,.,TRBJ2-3,TGTGCCACCAGTCAGGGATCCGTTCCTAATACGCAGTATTTT,CATSQGSVPNTQYF
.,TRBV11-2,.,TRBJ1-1,TGTGCCAGCAGCTTAATAAGGACGGGATCGCTGGCTTTCTTT,CASSLIRTGSLAFF
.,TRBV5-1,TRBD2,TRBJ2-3,TGCGCCAGCAGCGTAGCGGGACCGGGAGATACGCAGTATTTT,CASSVAGPGDTQYF
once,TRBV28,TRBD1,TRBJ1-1,TGTGCCAGCGGTTTGGACAGGGCCGCTGAAGCTTTCTTT,CASGLDRAAEAFF
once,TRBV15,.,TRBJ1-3,TGTGCCACCAGCGACCCGCCACCGAACACCATATATTTT,CATSDPPPNTIYF
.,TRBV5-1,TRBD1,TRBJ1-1,TGCGCCAGCAGCGGACAGGGGACCACTGAAGCTTTCTTT,CASSGQGTTEAFF
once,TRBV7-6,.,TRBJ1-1,TGTGCCAGCAGCTTAAATCAGAATTTGAACACTGAAGCTTTCTTT,CASSLNQNLNTEAFF
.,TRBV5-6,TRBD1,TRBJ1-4,TGTGCCAGCAGGACCAGGGGGCGAGCTAATGAAAAACTGTTTTTT,CASRTRGRANEKLFF
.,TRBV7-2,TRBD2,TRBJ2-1,TGTGCCAGCAGCCCCAGGACTAGCGGGTACAATGAGCAGTTCTTC,CASSPRTSGYNEQFF
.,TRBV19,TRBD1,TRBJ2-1,TGTGCCAGTAGTGGACGACAGGGATACAATGAGCAGTTCTTC,CASSGRQGYNEQFF
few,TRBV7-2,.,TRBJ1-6,TGTGCCAGCGCGGACGGGGGCGCGGTTCCCCTCCACTTT,CASADGGAVPLHF
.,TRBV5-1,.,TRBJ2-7,TGCGCCAGCAGCTTGGATGGGGGCACGGCCTACGAGCAGTACTTC,CASSLDGGTAYEQYF
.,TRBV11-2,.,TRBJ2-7,TGTGCCAGCAGCTTAGACCAAGTCTACGAGCAGTACTTC,CASSLDQVYEQYF
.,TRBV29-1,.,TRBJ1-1,TGCAGCGTCGAGACGGGGAACACTGAAGCTTTCTTT,CSVETGNTEAFF